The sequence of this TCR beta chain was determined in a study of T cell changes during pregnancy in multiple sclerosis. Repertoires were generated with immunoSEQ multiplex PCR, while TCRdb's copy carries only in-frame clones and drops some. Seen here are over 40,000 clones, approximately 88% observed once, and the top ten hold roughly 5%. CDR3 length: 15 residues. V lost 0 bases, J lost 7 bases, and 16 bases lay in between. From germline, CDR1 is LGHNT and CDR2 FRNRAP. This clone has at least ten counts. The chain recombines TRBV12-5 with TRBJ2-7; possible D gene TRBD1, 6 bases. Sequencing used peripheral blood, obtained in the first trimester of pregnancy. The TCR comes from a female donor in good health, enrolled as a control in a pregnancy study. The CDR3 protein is CASGLVLRGSGEQYF. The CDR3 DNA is TGTGCTAGTGGTTTGGTACTAAGGGGGTCGGGAGAGCAGTACTTC.